The clone carrying this T cell receptor beta chain was counted once. The data are from a study of shared clonotypes between healthy human individuals. Study overall: The composition of the donors was two women and three men aged 18 to 49. Per donor, three plates held CD4 naive cells, three held CD4 memory, two held CD8 naive and one held CD8 memory.

It was CD45RO-negative cells, positively selected for CCR7, that made up naive CD8 cells, with terminally differentiated effector memory CD45RA+ cells excluded. Healthy and HIV-negative, the adult donors had no recent acute infections or vaccinations. Genomic DNA belonging to each subset was distributed in equal measure over several immunoSEQ plates. Profiling relied on immunoSEQ multiplex PCR, and the TCRdb table lists in-frame clones only, not all of them. The repertoire includes about 580,000 clones, roughly 98% of them detected once, and 0.3% sits in the top ten. This CDR3 spans 16 amino acids. Trimming shortened V by 5 bases and J by 9 bases, and 23 bases separated the two germline ends. CDR1 is SGHAT and CDR2 is FQNNGV in the germline V gene.

This TCR came from a man under 40 in good health. The chain links TRBV11-2 to TRBJ2-1; a weak D match, TRBD2 (5 bases). The specimen sequenced was naive CD8+ T cells sorted from blood. The CDR3 is CASSPGAARMGSEQFF. CDR3 nucleotide sequence: TGTGCCAGCAGCCCAGGAGCGGCTCGAATGGGAAGTGAGCAGTTCTTC.